A selection of T cell receptor beta chains follows, all from one sample in a study of cytomegalovirus exposure and HLA in healthy donors. The data were produced by immunoSEQ multiplex PCR, yet TCRdb's version contains in-frame clones alone and is incomplete. The table includes about 150,000 clones, 85% to 90% detected once. The material sequenced was PBMCs. The receptors stem from a human donor in good health. Each CDR3 is given with its conserved first and last residue. A D gene is named only where the DNA matches it firmly. Only some rows state a clone size, as once, few, many or a class for expanded clones.

clone size	V gene	D gene	J gene	CDR3 DNA	CDR3 protein
many	TRBV28	TRBD2	TRBJ2-7	TGTGCCAGCATGAACCTGGGACTAGCCTCCTACGAGCAGTACTTC	CASMNLGLASYEQYF
NA	TRBV7-2	NA	TRBJ2-5	TGTGCCAGCAGCTTAGCGTTCGGGGGGCCATTGCGAGAGACCCAGTACTTC	CASSLAFGGPLRETQYF
NA	TRBV13	TRBD1	TRBJ1-1	TGTGCCAGCAGCCTACAGGGGGCTGAAGCTTTCTTT	CASSLQGAEAFF
few	TRBV18	NA	TRBJ1-6	TGTGCCAGCTCACCACTCGAGGGGAGCGGGTCACCCCTCCACTTT	CASSPLEGSGSPLHF
NA	TRBV4-1	NA	TRBJ1-1	TGCGCCAGCAAAGCATTGAACACTGAAGCTTTCTTT	CASKALNTEAFF
NA	TRBV7-9	NA	TRBJ2-1	TGTGCCAGCAGCACTAGGGTGTCGAGCTATGAGCAGTTCTTC	CASSTRVSSYEQFF
few	TRBV29-1	TRBD1	TRBJ1-1	TGCAGCGCTGACAGGGCCAACACTGAAGCTTTCTTT	CSADRANTEAFF
once	TRBV28	TRBD1	TRBJ2-5	TGTGCCAGCAGCATCAGGGGGAAGGGGGAGACCCAGTACTTC	CASSIRGKGETQYF
NA	TRBV7-8	NA	TRBJ1-5	TGTGCCAGCAGCTTAGTAAAGGCGACGGGGCCCCAGCATTTT	CASSLVKATGPQHF
NA	TRBV11-2	NA	TRBJ2-7	TGTGCCAGCAGCTTGGACAGATACGAGCAGTACTTC	CASSLDRYEQYF
NA	TRBV5-5	NA	TRBJ1-3	TGTGCCAGCAGCTCGAACAGGGCTACCTCTGGAAACACCATATATTTT	CASSSNRATSGNTIYF
NA	TRBV11-2	NA	TRBJ1-1	TGTGCCAGCAGCTTAGCCAACAGGGTGAACACTGAAGCTTTCTTT	CASSLANRVNTEAFF
few	TRBV19	TRBD2	TRBJ2-1	TGTGCCAGTAGTATCCAGCGGGGGGACAATGAGCAGTTCTTC	CASSIQRGDNEQFF
NA	TRBV30	TRBD1	TRBJ2-7	TGTGCCTGGAGATTTGGACAGGGCTACGAGCAGTACTTC	CAWRFGQGYEQYF
NA	TRBV30	NA	TRBJ1-1	TGTGCCTGGAGTGTACAGGGCCCTACAAAAGCTTTCTTT	CAWSVQGPTKAFF
NA	TRBV11-3	NA	TRBJ2-1	TGTGCCAGCAGCTCTCGGAGGGCCTCCTACAATGAGCAGTTCTTC	CASSSRRASYNEQFF
NA	TRBV9	TRBD1	TRBJ2-7	TGTGCCAGCAGCCCGAGCGGGACAGGGGGTGCCCACGAGCAGTACTTC	CASSPSGTGGAHEQYF
NA	TRBV6-1	TRBD2	TRBJ2-5	TGTGCCAGCAGTGAGATGGGAGGGAGTGCAGTGGAGACCCAGTACTTC	CASSEMGGSAVETQYF
NA	TRBV6-4	NA	TRBJ2-1	TGTGCAGCTGAGTCAACCTCCTACAATGAGCAGTTCTTC	CAAESTSYNEQFF
NA	TRBV29-1	TRBD1	TRBJ2-7	TGCAGCGCTTGGACAGGGGGCTTCTACGAGCAGTACTTC	CSAWTGGFYEQYF
NA	TRBV11-2	TRBD1	TRBJ2-3	TGTGCCAGCAGCTTAGATGGACAGGGATTTAGCACAGATACGCAGTATTTT	CASSLDGQGFSTDTQYF
NA	TRBV6-1	NA	TRBJ1-5	TGTGCCAGCAGTGAAGAGGGGGGGCAGCCCCAGCATTTT	CASSEEGGQPQHF
once	TRBV7-9	TRBD2	TRBJ2-2	TGTGCCAGCAGACCCAAGGGCGGGGGTAACACCGGGGAGCTGTTTTTT	CASRPKGGGNTGELFF
NA	TRBV7-2	TRBD2	TRBJ2-7	TGTGCCAGCAGCTTTGGGGGCACTAGCGGGAGGGACGAGCAGTACTTC	CASSFGGTSGRDEQYF
once	TRBV11-2	NA	TRBJ2-5	TGTGCCAGCAGCTTTGGGTTAGCCGAGACCCAGTACTTC	CASSFGLAETQYF
NA	TRBV5-1	NA	TRBJ1-5	TGCGCCAGCAGCTTGGGGACGGGGAATCAGCCCCAGCATTTT	CASSLGTGNQPQHF
NA	TRBV5-1	TRBD1	TRBJ2-2	TGCGCCAGCAGCCTGCCGTCGGCAGGGGGCACCGGGGAGCTGTTTTTT	CASSLPSAGGTGELFF
once	TRBV2	TRBD1	TRBJ1-5	TGTGCCAGCAGCGACCACGGGACAGGGTATCAGCCCCAGCATTTT	CASSDHGTGYQPQHF